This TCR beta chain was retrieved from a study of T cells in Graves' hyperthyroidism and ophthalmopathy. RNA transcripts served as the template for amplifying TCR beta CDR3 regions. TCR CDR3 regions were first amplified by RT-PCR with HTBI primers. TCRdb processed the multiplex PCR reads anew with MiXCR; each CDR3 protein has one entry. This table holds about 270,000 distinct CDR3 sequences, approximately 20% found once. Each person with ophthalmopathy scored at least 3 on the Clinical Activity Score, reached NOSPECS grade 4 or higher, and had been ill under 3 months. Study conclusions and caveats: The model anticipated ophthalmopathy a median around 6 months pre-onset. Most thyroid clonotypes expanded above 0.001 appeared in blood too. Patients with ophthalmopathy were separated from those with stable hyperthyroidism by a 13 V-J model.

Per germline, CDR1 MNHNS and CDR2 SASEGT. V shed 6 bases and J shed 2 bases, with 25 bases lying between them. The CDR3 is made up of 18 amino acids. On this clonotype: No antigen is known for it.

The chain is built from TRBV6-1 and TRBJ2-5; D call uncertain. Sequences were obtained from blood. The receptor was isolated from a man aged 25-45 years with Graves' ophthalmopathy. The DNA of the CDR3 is TGTGCCAGCAGACCTCCGGTCGTATGGGCGGCGGATCAAGAGACCCAGTACTTC. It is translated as CASRPPVVWAADQETQYF.